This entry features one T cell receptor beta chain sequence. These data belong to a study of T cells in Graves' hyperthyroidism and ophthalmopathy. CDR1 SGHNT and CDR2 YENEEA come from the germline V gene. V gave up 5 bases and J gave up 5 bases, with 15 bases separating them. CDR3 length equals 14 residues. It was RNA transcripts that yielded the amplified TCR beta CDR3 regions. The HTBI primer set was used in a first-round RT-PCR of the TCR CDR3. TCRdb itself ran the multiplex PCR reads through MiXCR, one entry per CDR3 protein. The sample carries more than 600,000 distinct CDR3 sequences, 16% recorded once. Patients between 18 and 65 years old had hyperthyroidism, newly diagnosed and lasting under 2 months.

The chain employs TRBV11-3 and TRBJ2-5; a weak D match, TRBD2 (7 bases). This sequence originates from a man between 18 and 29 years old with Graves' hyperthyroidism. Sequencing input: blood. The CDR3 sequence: CASSARGARETQYF. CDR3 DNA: TGTGCCAGCAGCGCCCGGGGGGCGCGGGAGACCCAGTACTTC.